The subject of this entry is one T cell receptor (beta chain). Its antigen is still unknown. TCRdb fed the reads into MiXCR, producing one record per CDR3 protein. The sample shows roughly 500,000 distinct CDR3 sequences, 30% to 35% of them seen only once. The CDR3 sequence is 13 residues long. Trimming removed 1 base from V and 4 bases from J, with 4 bases in between. Germline lookup yields CDR1 SGHTA and CDR2 FQGTGA. This sample stems from a study of T cell repertoires in cytomegalovirus infection. Study results and caveats: HLA-C-restricted CMV clonotypes gave the most frequent clonotype in two of eight donors.

This sequence joins TRBV7-3 and TRBJ2-2, with D uncertain. This sequence was found in a human donor in good health (CMV status not recorded). Some clones in this sample may be carry-over from other donors' samples. The sequencing here drew on cultured PBMCs, taken from culture after CMV antigen stimulation. This CDR3 is CASSLKGTGELFF. CDR3 coding DNA: TGTGCCAGCAGCTTAAAGGGCACCGGGGAGCTGTTTTTT. The full variable domain, with the rest looked up from reference TRBV7-3 and TRBJ2-2, is GAGVSQTPSNKVTEKGKYVELRCDPISGHTALYWYRQSLGQGPEFLIYFQGTGAADDSGLPNDRFFAVRPEGSVSTLKIQRTERGDSAVYLCASSLKGTGELFFGEGSRLTVL.